Listed below are T cell receptor beta chains from one sample, sequenced in a study of cytomegalovirus exposure and HLA in healthy donors. Generated by immunoSEQ multiplex PCR, the TCRdb table keeps only in-frame clones and is missing some. Of some 140,000 clones listed, 75% to 90% were seen once; the top ten hold about 9.9%. Sequenced sample: PBMCs. Source of these receptors: a woman younger than 30 in good health and CMV-seropositive. The CDR3 runs from the conserved cysteine through the conserved F or W. D genes are given only for firm matches. Clone size, where shown, is once, few, many, or a class for clones that have expanded.

clone size,D gene,V gene,J gene,CDR3 protein,CDR3 DNA
NA,TRBD2,TRBV28,TRBJ2-7,CASSPEAGGSYEQYF,TGTGCCAGCAGCCCGGAGGCGGGGGGTTCCTACGAGCAGTACTTC
NA,TRBD1,TRBV7-6,TRBJ1-2,CASSLQGNGYTF,TGTGCCAGCAGTCTACAGGGGAATGGCTACACCTTC
NA,NA,TRBV6-1,TRBJ1-2,CASSERDARGYGYTF,TGTGCCAGCAGTGAGCGGGATGCCCGTGGCTATGGCTACACCTTC
NA,NA,TRBV6-5,TRBJ2-7,CASSYVPVSSYEQYF,TGTGCCAGCAGTTACGTTCCAGTCAGCTCCTACGAGCAGTACTTC
NA,NA,TRBV9,TRBJ2-2,CASSVLAANTGELFF,TGTGCCAGCAGCGTATTAGCGGCGAACACCGGGGAGCTGTTTTTT
NA,NA,TRBV19,TRBJ2-7,CASSFSQGSYEQYF,TGTGCCAGTAGTTTTTCGCAGGGCTCCTACGAGCAGTACTTC
NA,NA,TRBV7-2,TRBJ2-2,CASSPRGRTGELFF,TGTGCCAGCAGCCCCCGTGGGAGGACCGGGGAGCTGTTTTTT
NA,NA,TRBV7-9,TRBJ1-2,CASSLSGPGVNYGYTF,TGTGCCAGCAGCTTATCCGGTCCCGGGGTAAACTATGGCTACACCTTC
NA,TRBD2,TRBV5-4,TRBJ2-3,CASSLVGGVVDTDTQYF,TGTGCCAGCAGCTTGGTGGGAGGGGTGGTGGACACAGATACGCAGTATTTT
NA,NA,TRBV5-1,TRBJ1-1,CASSPQTGEGIRAFF,TGCGCCAGCAGCCCTCAAACGGGCGAGGGTATTAGAGCTTTCTTT
NA,NA,TRBV19,TRBJ2-1,CASSISHNEQFF,TGTGCCAGTAGTATTAGCCACAATGAGCAGTTCTTC
NA,TRBD1,TRBV5-1,TRBJ2-7,CASSGDSPYEQYF,TGCGCCAGCAGCGGGGACAGCCCCTACGAGCAGTACTTC
NA,NA,TRBV21-1,TRBJ2-5,CASSTRRTGGETQYF,TGTGCCAGCAGCACGCGGAGGACAGGGGGCGAGACCCAGTACTTC
NA,NA,TRBV19,TRBJ2-2,CASSIGVGAAVMGELFF,TGTGCCAGTAGTATCGGGGTAGGAGCGGCCGTCATGGGGGAGCTGTTTTTT
NA,TRBD1,TRBV9,TRBJ2-7,CASSVSNGTDSYEQYF,TGTGCCAGCAGCGTCAGCAACGGGACAGACTCCTACGAGCAGTACTTC
NA,NA,TRBV5-6,TRBJ1-2,CASSPLGTPNYGYTF,TGTGCCAGCAGCCCCCTGGGGACTCCGAACTATGGCTACACCTTC
NA,NA,TRBV28,TRBJ2-5,CASSPQSRQETQYF,TGTGCCAGCAGTCCCCAATCGAGACAAGAGACCCAGTACTTC
NA,NA,TRBV5-4,TRBJ1-1,CASSLSGNTNTEAFF,TGTGCCAGCAGCTTGTCGGGGAATACGAACACTGAAGCTTTCTTT
NA,TRBD1,TRBV5-4,TRBJ1-5,CASSLGQGASVNQPQHF,TGTGCCAGCAGCTTGGGACAGGGGGCCTCCGTTAATCAGCCCCAGCATTTT
NA,TRBD1,TRBV27,TRBJ1-5,CATSQGAGGQPQHF,TGTGCCACTTCACAGGGGGCAGGAGGGCAGCCCCAGCATTTT
NA,TRBD1,TRBV12-5,TRBJ1-2,CASGRTGGGGYTF,TGTGCTAGTGGCAGGACAGGGGGTGGCGGCTACACCTTC
few,TRBD1,TRBV5-1,TRBJ1-2,CASSPTGDLDYGYTF,TGCGCCAGCAGCCCTACAGGGGACCTCGACTATGGCTACACCTTC
NA,NA,TRBV7-9,TRBJ1-1,CASSLASTEAFF,TGTGCCAGCAGCTTAGCGAGCACTGAAGCTTTCTTT
NA,TRBD1,TRBV5-4,TRBJ1-2,CASRYRGLASNGYTF,TGTGCCAGCAGGTACAGGGGGCTAGCCTCTAATGGCTACACCTTC
NA,TRBD2,TRBV5-4,TRBJ2-5,CASSSVGTSGQETQYF,TGTGCCAGCAGCTCGGTAGGGACTAGCGGACAAGAGACCCAGTACTTC
NA,NA,TRBV14,TRBJ2-5,CASSQGRGRRREETQYF,TGTGCCAGCAGCCAAGGAAGGGGGCGACGGAGGGAAGAGACCCAGTACTTC
once,NA,TRBV19,TRBJ1-2,CASIEAGRGYTF,TGTGCCAGTATCGAGGCGGGCCGAGGCTACACCTTC
NA,TRBD1,TRBV4-1,TRBJ1-1,CASRRTGIDLGTEAFF,TGCGCCAGCAGACGGACAGGGATTGATTTGGGCACTGAAGCTTTCTTT
NA,NA,TRBV19,TRBJ2-2,CASATGRAGELFF,TGTGCCAGCGCCACAGGGAGGGCCGGGGAGCTGTTTTTT
NA,TRBD1,TRBV7-2,TRBJ2-7,CASSLTRDRGPGEQYF,TGTGCCAGCAGCCTTACCCGGGACAGGGGGCCGGGTGAGCAGTACTTC
NA,NA,TRBV5-5,TRBJ2-3,CASTSSSRVTDTQYF,TGTGCCAGCACCAGCTCCAGCCGGGTAACAGATACGCAGTATTTT
NA,TRBD1,TRBV6-5,TRBJ2-7,CASRRGPYEQYF,TGTGCCAGCAGGAGGGGGCCCTACGAGCAGTACTTC
NA,TRBD1,TRBV5-4,TRBJ2-7,CASSHRDRGLYEQYF,TGTGCCAGCAGCCACCGGGACAGGGGCTTGTACGAGCAGTACTTC
NA,TRBD2,TRBV7-6,TRBJ2-1,CASSFVAETSGRPSYNEQFF,TGTGCCAGCAGCTTTGTGGCGGAGACTAGCGGGAGACCTTCCTACAATGAGCAGTTCTTC
NA,NA,TRBV2,TRBJ2-3,CASNLRTDTQYF,TGTGCCAGCAATCTCCGCACAGATACGCAGTATTTT
NA,NA,TRBV4-2,TRBJ2-1,CASSQSPPLLNEQFF,TGTGCCAGCAGCCAGTCCCCTCCCCTCCTCAATGAGCAGTTCTTC
NA,TRBD1,TRBV4-3,TRBJ1-5,CASSKDRGGYQPQHF,TGCGCCAGCAGCAAGGACAGGGGGGGGTATCAGCCCCAGCATTTT
many,NA,TRBV6-4,TRBJ1-6,CASSDPTQDSPNSPLHF,TGTGCCAGCAGTGACCCGACACAGGACAGCCCTAATTCACCCCTCCACTTT
NA,NA,TRBV5-4,TRBJ2-3,CASSLTGESTDTQYF,TGTGCCAGCAGCTTAACGGGGGAAAGCACAGATACGCAGTATTTT
NA,TRBD2,TRBV7-2,TRBJ2-1,CASSPAGVAGVYNEQFF,TGTGCCAGCAGCCCCGCTGGGGTAGCGGGGGTGTACAATGAGCAGTTCTTC
NA,NA,TRBV18,TRBJ2-2,CASSPPAVTGELFF,TGTGCCAGCTCACCACCGGCGGTCACCGGGGAGCTGTTTTTT
NA,NA,TRBV6-1,TRBJ2-2,CASSEIATGELFF,TGTGCCAGCAGTGAAATAGCCACCGGGGAGCTGTTTTTT
NA,NA,TRBV2,TRBJ2-5,CASSERAAVVYF,TGTGCCAGCAGTGAGAGGGCAGCCGTCGTGTACTTC
NA,NA,TRBV29-1,TRBJ2-1,CSARDRAHRTSPQFF,TGCAGCGCCAGGGATCGGGCCCATAGGACGTCCCCGCAGTTCTTC
NA,NA,TRBV28,TRBJ1-1,CASTLTPGRANTEAFF,TGTGCCAGCACCCTGACCCCGGGCAGGGCGAACACTGAAGCTTTCTTT
NA,TRBD1,TRBV30,TRBJ2-1,CAWSVTPLSRDREILYNEQFF,TGTGCCTGGAGTGTTACCCCCCTCTCCCGGGACAGGGAAATTCTCTACAATGAGCAGTTCTTC
once,NA,TRBV5-4,TRBJ1-2,CASSTDSNYGYTF,TGTGCCAGCAGCACCGACAGTAACTATGGCTACACCTTC
once,TRBD1,TRBV9,TRBJ2-5,CASSVGDREETQYF,TGTGCCAGCAGCGTAGGGGACAGGGAAGAGACCCAGTACTTC
NA,NA,TRBV18,TRBJ1-1,CASSPVRALNTEAFF,TGTGCCAGCTCACCCGTGCGGGCTTTGAACACTGAAGCTTTCTTT
NA,TRBD1,TRBV6-5,TRBJ1-2,CASSGTGNGYTF,TGTGCCAGCAGCGGGACAGGGAATGGCTACACCTTC
NA,NA,TRBV9,TRBJ1-6,CASSATIGDNSPLHF,TGTGCCAGCAGCGCCACCATCGGGGATAATTCACCCCTCCACTTT
NA,NA,TRBV19,TRBJ1-5,CASSHQGRGDQPQHF,TGTGCCAGTAGCCATCAGGGCAGGGGTGATCAGCCCCAGCATTTT
NA,TRBD1,TRBV5-1,TRBJ1-5,CASSQGQGNQPQHF,TGCGCCAGCAGCCAGGGACAGGGGAATCAGCCCCAGCATTTT
NA,NA,TRBV7-6,TRBJ1-2,CASSPSNARGYTF,TGTGCCAGCAGCCCCTCAAACGCTAGAGGCTACACCTTC
NA,TRBD2,TRBV7-9,TRBJ2-1,CASSLASGVDYNEQFF,TGTGCCAGCAGCTTAGCTAGCGGGGTGGATTACAATGAGCAGTTCTTC
NA,NA,TRBV5-5,TRBJ1-4,CASSSEGRRSEKLFF,TGTGCCAGCAGCTCGGAGGGCAGGAGGAGTGAAAAACTGTTTTTT
NA,NA,TRBV5-1,TRBJ2-1,CASSFSGAPNEQFF,TGCGCCAGCAGCTTTAGCGGTGCACCCAATGAGCAGTTCTTC
once,NA,TRBV7-2,TRBJ2-5,CASSLVIQEETQYF,TGTGCCAGCAGCTTAGTGATTCAGGAAGAGACCCAGTACTTC
NA,NA,TRBV2,TRBJ1-2,CASSEARDWGPTNYGYTF,TGTGCCAGCAGTGAAGCGAGGGACTGGGGCCCCACTAACTATGGCTACACCTTC
NA,TRBD1,TRBV27,TRBJ2-1,CASKQGFGSYNEQFF,TGTGCCAGCAAACAGGGGTTTGGCTCCTACAATGAGCAGTTCTTC